This is a list of T cell receptor beta chains from one sample in a study of identical twins. TCRdb independently ran MiXCR on the 5' RACE reads; one entry per CDR3 protein. The data show some 96,000 distinct CDR3 sequences, less than 6.5% seen once. Sample: memory T cells sorted from blood. The receptors were sampled from a woman in her forties or fifties in good health. Both conserved end residues are part of each CDR3. D genes are given only for firm matches. Clone size is stated in some rows and not others, as once, few, many or a class when expanded.

clone_size j_call v_call d_call cdr3_nt cdr3_aa
many TRBJ1-2 TRBV16 . TGTGCCAGCAGCCCTCAATTAGACAGAACCTATGGCTACACCTTC CASSPQLDRTYGYTF
. TRBJ2-2 TRBV4-2 . TGTGCCAGCAGCCAAGGCTCCGCCGGGGAGCTGTTTTTT CASSQGSAGELFF
few TRBJ2-6 TRBV4-1 . TGCGCCAGCAGCCCCCGCTTCCGGGACTTGGCGGCTGGGGCCAACGTCCTGACTTTC CASSPRFRDLAAGANVLTF
many TRBJ2-6 TRBV5-1 . TGCGCCAGCAGCCCTGTCTCTGGGGCCAACGTCCTGACTTTC CASSPVSGANVLTF
. TRBJ2-3 TRBV11-3 . TGTGCCAGCAGCCCCGGGATATACACAGATACGCAGTATTTT CASSPGIYTDTQYF
many TRBJ2-7 TRBV5-5 . TGTGCCAGCAGCTTAAAATGGAGCTCCTACGAGCAGTACTTC CASSLKWSSYEQYF
many TRBJ1-1 TRBV20-1 . TGCAGTGCTAGGAGGACAATCGTGACTGAAGCTTTCTTT CSARRTIVTEAFF
few TRBJ2-1 TRBV7-9 TRBD2 TGTGCCAGCAGCGAAGGGACTAGCCCCTTCAATGAGCAGTTCTTC CASSEGTSPFNEQFF
. TRBJ2-6 TRBV4-2 TRBD1 TGTGCCAGCAGCCTAGACAGGGGGCGTACTGGGGCCAACGTCCTGACTTTC CASSLDRGRTGANVLTF
many TRBJ1-2 TRBV5-1 TRBD1 TGCGCCAGCAGCTTGGTCGGACAGGGGGAAGGCTACACCTTC CASSLVGQGEGYTF
many TRBJ1-2 TRBV6-4 . TGTGCCAGCACCCCGGATTTCGGAAGCAACAACTATGGCTACACCTTC CASTPDFGSNNYGYTF
many TRBJ2-7 TRBV12-3/TRBV12-4 . TGTGCCAGCAGTTTGAGGAGACAGCCCTACGAGCAGTACTTC CASSLRRQPYEQYF
few TRBJ2-7 TRBV7-9 . TGTGCCAGCAGCGGGCGACTAGTGGTCGAGCAGTACTTC CASSGRLVVEQYF
many TRBJ2-2 TRBV7-3 . TGTGCCAGCAGCCCCAGGGGCACCGGGGAGCTGTTTTTT CASSPRGTGELFF
many TRBJ2-6 TRBV5-6 . TGTGCCAGCAGCATCGGCCGATCTGGGGCCAACGTCCTGACTTTC CASSIGRSGANVLTF
few TRBJ2-3 TRBV6-1 TRBD2 TGTGCCAGCAGTCTAAACTTAGCGGGAGGGTCTGGGACGCAGTATTTT CASSLNLAGGSGTQYF
many TRBJ1-5 TRBV10-3 TRBD1 TGTGCCACCAGGGAGACAGGGGACAATCAGCCCCAGCATTTT CATRETGDNQPQHF
many TRBJ2-7 TRBV11-2 . TGTGCCAGCAGCTTAATTTCAGGAGGGCGGACGAGCGAGCAGTACTTC CASSLISGGRTSEQYF
many TRBJ2-1 TRBV7-9 TRBD2 TGTGCCAGCAGGGGACTAGCGGCTAGAAATGAGCAGTTCTTC CASRGLAARNEQFF
many TRBJ1-4 TRBV20-1 . TGCAGTGCTAGAAGTCTTCACAATGAAAAACTGTTTTTT CSARSLHNEKLFF
few TRBJ2-2 TRBV3-1 . TGTGCCAGCAGCCAAGACGTAGGGGAGCTGTTTTTT CASSQDVGELFF
many TRBJ2-2 TRBV10-2 TRBD2 TGCGCCAGCAGTGAGATAATAGCGGGAGAATTAATCTCCGGGGAGCTGTTTTTT CASSEIIAGELISGELFF
many TRBJ2-2 TRBV9 TRBD2 TGTGCCAGCAGCGTCGGACTAGAAAGCCCCGGGGAGCTGTTTTTT CASSVGLESPGELFF
many TRBJ2-5 TRBV2 TRBD1 TGTGCCAGCAGTGTTACGGGACAGGGAAAGGCCCAGTACTTC CASSVTGQGKAQYF
many TRBJ2-1 TRBV29-1 . TGCAGCGGGTTGAGGCCCTTGAACAATGAGCAGTTCTTC CSGLRPLNNEQFF
many TRBJ1-2 TRBV20-1 . TGCAGTGCTAGAGAGTACAGCCCCAACAGCTATGGCTACACCTTC CSAREYSPNSYGYTF
many TRBJ1-2 TRBV5-5 . TGTGCCAGCAGCTTGGAGGGTTGGTCTAACTATGGCTACACCTTC CASSLEGWSNYGYTF
. TRBJ2-1 TRBV19 . TGTGCCAGTAGTCTGGAAGACGGAAACACACGCTCCTACAATGAGCAGTTCTTC CASSLEDGNTRSYNEQFF
many TRBJ1-5 TRBV20-1 . TGCAGTGCTAGTCTGGGGTCGGGCAATCAGCCCCAGCATTTT CSASLGSGNQPQHF
many TRBJ1-2 TRBV29-1 TRBD1 TGCAGCGTCCAGGGGGGGCGGAAGGAAAACTATGGCTACACCTTC CSVQGGRKENYGYTF
many TRBJ2-2 TRBV3-1 . TGTGCCAGCGAGAACACCGGGGAGCTGTTTTTT CASENTGELFF